This T cell receptor (beta chain) derives from a study of blood T cell repertoires in COVID-19 (dated by TCRdb to between 2020 and 2021). About the investigation overall: Samples covering the acute and convalescent phases of COVID-19 were provided by collaborators in the United States, Italy and Spain. The prospective study material was composed of cDNA or gDNA derived from T cells, B-cell-depleted T cells, or PBMCs. Deeply sampled blood TCRbeta repertoires from subjects exposed to, actively infected with, or recovered from COVID-19 were included in the dataset. A freely available public database, intended as a resource for researchers studying the immune response to SARS-CoV-2, is where the repertoires were released. The samples were drawn from two sources: the first 160 participants of the ongoing ImmuneRACE study, and 1,000 to 1,500 subjects contributed by 6 global collaborators. Nearly every sample came with metadata listing a de-identified subject ID, COVID-19 status, age in years and sex. Where available, HLA class I and class II types were taken from metadata supplied by the sample provider and were not determined by assay-based typing. Results the study describes overall, beyond this receptor: The amount of clinical and demographic metadata varied by source and participant and was provided uncurated.

TCRbeta CDR3 regions were amplified from genomic DNA by means of the immunoSEQ Assay, a bias-controlled multiplex PCR. Per the source publication's procedure: Nucleated cell counts per sample were estimated from amplification of reference gene primers within the assay. Sequence reads were collapsed and filtered to measure the absolute abundance of every unique TCRbeta CDR3 rearrangement. Productive Simpson clonality was computed per sample as the square root of Simpson's diversity index over productive rearrangements. The table comes from immuneACCESS by way of TCRdb, which keeps in-frame sequences with V and J called. Part of the clones is missing from these tables; in studies checked, under half for an unresolved V gene and the rest for unknown reasons. The DNA was the basis for D and trimming; V, J and clone size are from that table. A total of about 24,000 clones appear in this sample, approximately 72% of them only once. About 7% of the sample belongs to the ten largest clones.

Clipping removes 3 bases from V and 5 bases from J, with 7 as the unmatched junction base count. The CDR3 runs 16 residues from the cysteine to the phenylalanine. Only the CDR3 portion is preserved as DNA: 48 bases, with reading frame beginning at the first base. CDR1 and CDR2, per the germline V gene, are KGHSH and LQKENI. Worth noting for this clone: The clone's antigen remains unknown. Base qualities are not at hand, and no much larger clone is one base apart.

At one collaborating source in Seattle, patients were enrolled during active infection and were followed longitudinally through the course of disease. Collaborating institutions collected whole blood in K2EDTA tubes following their own protocols. For TCRbeta analysis, collaborators shipped samples in one of three forms: frozen whole blood, isolated PBMCs, or DNA extracted from either of those sample types. This sequence was found in a man in his fifties or sixties with COVID-19, enrolled during active disease. The V and J segments used are TRBV18 and TRBJ1-5; the junction holds 10 bases that match TRBD1. The sample comprised peripheral blood. At the DNA level, the sequence is TGTGCCAGCTCACCCGGGACAGGGGCCGTTGATCAGCCCCAGCATTTT. Its translation is CASSPGTGAVDQPQHF.